The 28 T cell receptor beta chains listed next were all sequenced from one sample in a study of OX40 agonist ivuxolimab in advanced cancers. Some clones are missing from TCRdb's copy, which holds only in-frame ones; the method was immunoSEQ multiplex PCR. This table holds tens of thousands of clones, 75% to 90% found once. The sequenced sample was CD4+ or CD8+ T cells sorted from blood, obtained in a trial of the OX40 agonist ivuxolimab. The receptors were gathered from an adult with an advanced solid tumor such as melanoma, head and neck, liver or kidney cancer.

The CDR3 loop reads CASSLADRGSNIQYF. CDR3 DNA: TGTGCCAGCAGTTTAGCCGACAGGGGCTCAAACATTCAGTACTTC. The chain employs TRBV28 and TRBJ2-4, with 8 bases lining up with TRBD1. The V gene end was trimmed by 2 bases and the J gene end by 6 bases; junction bases not matched to a gene: 6. The germline gives CDR1 MDHEN, CDR2 SYDVKM. This CDR3 comprises 15 residues.

This sequence joins TRBV28 and TRBJ2-7, with 7 positions matching TRBD2. The germline gives CDR1 MDHEN, CDR2 SYDVKM. The CDR3 runs 13 residues. V lost 6 bases, J lost 6 bases, and 8 bases stayed unmatched. In nucleotides, the CDR3 is TGTGCCAGCAGCTCCGGGACTACGGTCGAGCAGTACTTC. It specifies CASSSGTTVEQYF.

A note on this clone: This specimen includes other DNA sequences encoding the same CDR3. The V gene is TRBV2, the J gene TRBJ2-7; TRBD1 matches 8 bases. The germline V gene has CDR1 SNHLY and CDR2 FYNNEI. There are 13 residues in the CDR3. V dropped 2 bases and J dropped 4; count of bases not matched to a gene: 1. DNA for the CDR3: TGTGCCAGCAGTGAACAGGGGGCGTACGAGCAGTACTTC. The encoded protein is CASSEQGAYEQYF.

V usage is TRBV10-1 and J usage is TRBJ2-7; 11 bases line up with TRBD2. CDR1 and CDR2 from the germline V gene are WNHNN and SYGVQD (reference sequence). J lost 7 bases, V lost 5 bases, and 10 bases had no gene match. This CDR3 comprises 15 residues. The CDR3 DNA sequence: TGCGCCAGCAGTCGACTAGCGGGGCCGACCTTTGAGCAGTACTTC. The encoded protein is CASSRLAGPTFEQYF.

The CDR3 DNA reads as TGTGCCATCAGTGGCGGGGGGGCGACCAAAAACATTCAGTACTTC. This translates into CAISGGGATKNIQYF. The J gene is TRBJ2-4, the V gene TRBV10-3, with TRBD2 identical over 9 bases. Trimming cost V 4 bases and J 2 bases; bases outside gene matches: 3. The CDR3 consists of 15 residues. Germline CDR1 is ENHRY and CDR2 is SYGVKD.

V gene TRBV19 combines with J gene TRBJ1-4; weak D call: TRBD1 (6 bases). Per germline, CDR1 LNHDA and CDR2 SQIVND (reference sequence). V dropped 4 bases and J dropped 11 bases, with 17 bases sitting between them. The CDR3 runs to 14 residues. The CDR3 DNA reads TGTGCCAGTAGTAAACGACAGGTAGATGGGAAACTGTTTTTT. Its translation is CASSKRQVDGKLFF.

Here the CDR3 DNA reads TGTGCCAGCAGCGTCGGAGTAGTGTTCGGCACCATATATTTT. Amino acid sequence: CASSVGVVFGTIYF. The chain carries TRBV7-8 and TRBJ1-3; D call uncertain. The V end lost 5 bases, the J end lost 9 bases, and 17 bases lay between the germline ends. Germline V gene sequence: CDR1 SGHVS, CDR2 FQNEAQ. This CDR3 comprises 14 residues.

CDR3 protein: CASREVGTSLDEQYF. The CDR3 bases are TGTGCCAGCAGGGAGGTCGGGACTAGCCTAGACGAGCAGTACTTC. The gene calls are TRBV11-2 and TRBJ2-5, with 9 bases matching TRBD2. The J call may be in error: the DNA end matches TRBJ2-7 better. The germline V gene has CDR1 SGHAT and CDR2 FQNNGV. The CDR3 consists of 15 residues.

The V gene is TRBV14, the J gene TRBJ1-2; D possibly corresponds to TRBD1 (5 bases). The CDR3 consists of 17 residues. V lost 0 bases, J lost 8 bases, and 22 bases lay in between. The germline CDR1 and CDR2 sequences are SGHDN and FVKESK. Written as DNA, the CDR3 is TGTGCCAGCAGCCAAGATAATCTCCTCAGGGCCAAGGTGGGCTACACCTTC. This codes for CASSQDNLLRAKVGYTF.

The CDR3 DNA sequence: TGTGCCAGCAGCTTGGGACTCCCCACGACAGATACGCAGTATTTT. Protein product: CASSLGLPTTDTQYF. The chain couples TRBV5-5 to TRBJ2-3, with unresolved D. The CDR3 covers 15 residues. Germline values: CDR1 SGHKS, CDR2 YYEKEE (reference sequence). V lost 0 bases to trimming and J lost 3 bases, with 11 bases between them.

This clone was found a few times. The genes are TRBV4-1 and TRBJ1-1; D uncertain. The germline CDR1 and CDR2 sequences are MGHRA and YSYEKL. V lost 0 bases to trimming and J lost 1 base, with 9 bases between them. This CDR3 spans 15 amino acids. In DNA, the CDR3 is TGCGCCAGCAGCCAAGACGGAAGAGGGAACACTGAAGCTTTCTTT. Protein product: CASSQDGRGNTEAFF.

J is TRBJ2-1 and V is TRBV15; TRBD2 matches at 12 bases. Germline values: CDR1 LNHNV, CDR2 YYDKDF (reference sequence). V gave up 1 base and J gave up 7 bases; unmatched junction bases: 8. The CDR3 runs to 17 residues. The CDR3 DNA follows: TGTGCCACCAGCAGAGGTCTAGCGGGAGGGCCGTCGAATGAGCAGTTCTTC. The encoded protein is CATSRGLAGGPSNEQFF. Based on the CDR3 plus reference TRBV15 and TRBJ2-1, the full variable domain is DAMVIQNPRYQVTQFGKPVTLSCSQTLNHNVMYWYQQKSSQAPKLLFHYYDKDFNNEADTPDNFQSRRPNTSFCFLDIRSPGLGDTAMYLCATSRGLAGGPSNEQFFGPGTRLTVL.

This clone has only one observation. The chain links TRBV27 to TRBJ1-1; D unresolved. The CDR3 extends over 13 amino acids. Trimming removed 5 bases from V and 3 bases from J, with 10 bases in between. The germline gives CDR1 MNHEY, CDR2 SMNVEV (reference sequence). DNA for the CDR3: TGTGCCAGCAGTGGCGGGGTCCACACTGAAGCTTTCTTT. It specifies CASSGGVHTEAFF.

The chain has TRBV11-3 and TRBJ2-7; no definite D call. Germline values: CDR1 SGHNT, CDR2 YENEEA. The CDR3 contains 13 residues. V shed 3 bases and J shed 6 bases, with 12 bases lying between them. The CDR3 DNA follows: TGTGCCAGCAGCTTCTCCGGGCCCCTCGAGCAGTACTTC. Amino acids: CASSFSGPLEQYF.

The chain has TRBV11-2 and TRBJ1-5; D is ambiguous. Germline CDR1 SGHAT, CDR2 FQNNGV. The CDR3 spans 14 residues. V was pared by 3 bases and J by 3 bases, with 9 bases between. The CDR3 sequence is CASSLDPFNQPQHF. CDR3 DNA sequence: TGTGCCAGCAGCTTGGACCCCTTCAATCAGCCCCAGCATTTT.

The V and J genes are TRBV6-1 and TRBJ1-2; the match to TRBD1 covers 7 bases. Germline assignment: CDR1 MNHNS and CDR2 SASEGT. J lost 2 bases, V lost 11 bases, and 11 bases had no gene match. The CDR3 runs 14 residues. CDR3 in DNA: TGTGCCGGGAGAACCCCGGGACAGAACTATGGCTACACCTTC. Protein: CAGRTPGQNYGYTF.

The table lists this clone with a few counts. The chain uses TRBV16 and TRBJ1-3, with unresolved D. Germline loops: CDR1 KGHSY, CDR2 FQNENV. Between the trimmed V and J ends, which lost 1 base and 0 bases, there was a span of 10 bases. CDR3 length: 16 amino acids. CDR3 DNA: TGTGCCAGCAGCCAATGGGGAGCGGTCTCTGGAAACACCATATATTTT. It specifies CASSQWGAVSGNTIYF.

The V call is TRBV5-1, the J call TRBJ1-5; maybe TRBD1 (5 bases). Looked up from germline, CDR1 is SGHRS and CDR2 is YFSETQ. This CDR3 has 14 amino acids. V shed 0 bases and J shed 9 bases, with 13 bases lying between them. CDR3 in amino acids: CASSLGDSRTPQHF. Here the CDR3 DNA reads TGCGCCAGCAGCTTGGGCGACAGCAGGACGCCCCAGCATTTT.

The chain links TRBV11-2 to TRBJ2-2, with D hard to call. This CDR3 region has 14 residues. The V gene's germline CDR1 is SGHAT and CDR2 FQNNGV. V lost 1 base, J lost 1 base, and 4 bases lay in between. The CDR3 nucleotides read TGTGCCAGCAGCTTAGTCAGGAACACCGGGGAGCTGTTTTTT. Translated, it gives CASSLVRNTGELFF.

This rearrangement joins TRBV7-9 to TRBJ2-2, with 7 bases that match TRBD1. CDR3 length: 18 amino acids. The J segment lost 4 bases and the V segment lost 8 bases, leaving 19 bases of the junction unmatched. The germline CDR1 and CDR2 sequences are SEHNR and FQNEAQ (reference sequence). Here the CDR3 reads CASQNPRGSGSGTGELFF. CDR3 DNA sequence: TGTGCCAGCCAAAATCCCAGGGGGTCTGGATCGGGCACCGGGGAGCTGTTTTTT.

The chain is built from TRBV10-3 and TRBJ2-2, with 14 bases that match TRBD2. The V gene's germline CDR1 is ENHRY and CDR2 SYGVKD. This CDR3 is built from 16 residues. Unmatched junction bases numbered 5, after V lost 6 bases and J lost 5 bases. The CDR3 DNA reads TGTGCCATCAGCCCCGGGACTAGCGGGAGTACCGGGGAGCTGTTTTTT. Amino acids: CAISPGTSGSTGELFF.

The gene calls are TRBV6-1 and TRBJ2-5; 7 bases align to TRBD1. The CDR3 runs 13 residues. V was pared by 6 bases and J by 5 bases, with 6 bases of the junction left unmatched. Germline CDR1 reads MNHNS; CDR2 reads SASEGT. The CDR3 is CASSRQGWETQYF. The CDR3 DNA reads as TGTGCCAGCAGCCGACAGGGATGGGAGACCCAGTACTTC.

The chain employs TRBV6-5 and TRBJ1-1; the match to TRBD1 covers 9 bases. Trimming at V came to 6 bases and at J to 7 bases, leaving 3 bases not matched to a gene. The germline CDR1 and CDR2 sequences are MNHEY and SVGAGI. The CDR3 totals 12 residues. The DNA for the CDR3 is TGTGCCAGCAGACACAGGGGGCTTGAAGCTTTCTTT. Amino acids: CASRHRGLEAFF.

The V call is TRBV19, the J call TRBJ2-7, with 8 bases aligning to TRBD1. With 1 base clipped from V and 4 bases from J, the junction kept 6 bases outside the gene matches. This CDR3 spans 15 amino acids. CDR1 and CDR2 from the germline V gene are LNHDA and SQIVND (reference sequence). This CDR3 reads CASSIVGRQGYEQYF. The CDR3, as DNA: TGTGCCAGTAGTATAGTTGGTAGACAGGGGTACGAGCAGTACTTC. The entire variable domain, with the rest obtained from reference TRBV19 and TRBJ2-7, is as follows: DGGITQSPKYLFRKEGQNVTLSCEQNLNHDAMYWYRQDPGQGLRLIYYSQIVNDFQKGDIAEGYSVSREKKESFPLTVTSAQKNPTAFYLCASSIVGRQGYEQYFGPGTRLTVT.

This chain joins TRBV19 and TRBJ1-1; 8 bases agree with TRBD1. The CDR3 covers 21 residues. With 7 bases clipped from V and 0 bases from J, the junction kept 25 bases outside the gene matches. The germline CDR1 and CDR2 sequences are LNHDA and SQIVND (reference sequence). The CDR3 loop reads CASKETGQGARFPYMNTEAFF. The CDR3 DNA is TGTGCCAGTAAGGAGACCGGACAGGGCGCAAGGTTCCCATACATGAACACTGAAGCTTTCTTT.

V gene TRBV18 combines with J gene TRBJ2-3; TRBD1 aligns across 12 bases. CDR3 length: 16 amino acids. V lost 3 bases, J lost 9 bases, and 10 bases stayed unmatched. Germline CDR1 is KGHSH and CDR2 is LQKENI. CDR3 sequence reads: CASSPGTGGATGTQYF. The CDR3 DNA reads as TGTGCCAGCTCACCCGGGACAGGGGGCGCGACAGGGACGCAGTATTTT.

The J gene is TRBJ2-3, the V gene TRBV11-2, with D unclear. CDR3 length: 15 amino acids. With 1 base removed from V and 4 bases from J, the gap between germline ends came to 12 bases. Germline V gene sequence: CDR1 SGHAT, CDR2 FQNNGV. CDR3 protein: CASSLGVLAADTQYF. CDR3 nucleotides: TGTGCCAGCAGCTTAGGTGTACTTGCGGCAGATACGCAGTATTTT.

The chain combines TRBV11-3 with TRBJ2-7; TRBD2 matches at 9 bases. The J segment lost 0 bases and the V segment lost 4 bases, leaving 10 bases of the junction unmatched. From germline, CDR1 is SGHNT and CDR2 YENEEA. This CDR3 has 17 residues. CDR3: CASSSRLRTSASYEQYF. DNA of the CDR3: TGTGCCAGCAGCTCCCGCCTAAGGACTAGCGCCTCCTACGAGCAGTACTTC.